This is a list of T cell receptor beta chains from one sample in a study of HIV-infected patients and healthy controls. TCRdb re-called the 5' RACE reads with MiXCR, one entry per CDR3 protein. The sample lists some 4,000 distinct CDR3 sequences, roughly 15% occurring once. The starting material was blood, obtained before antiretroviral therapy. The receptors originated from an adult with HIV infection. Both conserved end residues are part of each CDR3. A D gene is named only where the DNA matches it firmly. Clone sizes are given selectively: once, few, many, or a class where the clone is expanded.

TRBJ2-5 | TRBV29-1 | medium-sized | TRBD1 | CSARDSQETQYF | TGCAGCGCCCGGGACAGTCAAGAGACCCAGTACTTC
TRBJ1-6 | TRBV2 | medium-sized | TRBD1 | CASSGQGARPLHF | TGTGCCAGCAGTGGGCAGGGGGCGCGACCCCTCCACTTT
TRBJ2-7 | TRBV7-8 | medium-sized | TRBD1 | CASSLEGTGGDEQYF | TGTGCCAGCAGCTTAGAAGGGACAGGGGGGGACGAGCAGTACTTC
TRBJ1-2 | TRBV12-3/TRBV12-4 | medium-sized | . | CASSGGQRANYGYTF | TGTGCCAGCAGTGGAGGACAGAGGGCTAACTATGGCTACACCTTC
TRBJ2-1 | TRBV29-1 | medium-sized | TRBD1 | CSVEDLLRQGEQFF | TGCAGCGTTGAAGATCTCCTGAGACAGGGTGAGCAGTTCTTC
TRBJ2-7 | TRBV12-3/TRBV12-4 | medium-sized | TRBD2 | CASSPELAGDSYEQYF | TGTGCCAGCAGTCCCGAACTAGCGGGGGATTCCTACGAGCAGTACTTC
TRBJ1-5 | TRBV27 | . | TRBD1 | CASRQQGAYSNQPQHF | TGTGCCAGCAGGCAACAGGGGGCCTATAGCAATCAGCCCCAGCATTTT
TRBJ1-1 | TRBV6-5 | medium-sized | . | CASSPGMNTEAFF | TGTGCCAGCAGTCCAGGCATGAACACTGAAGCTTTCTTT
TRBJ1-2 | TRBV20-1 | medium-sized | . | CSAPVGANYGYTF | TGCAGTGCTCCGGTCGGGGCAAACTATGGCTACACCTTC
TRBJ2-1 | TRBV24-1 | many | . | CATSDNGRSSYNEQFF | TGTGCCACCAGTGATAACGGCCGAAGCTCCTACAATGAGCAGTTCTTC
TRBJ1-3 | TRBV2 | many | . | CASRDSTSGNTIYF | TGTGCCAGCAGGGACAGCACCTCTGGAAACACCATATATTTT
TRBJ2-1 | TRBV29-1 | medium-sized | . | CSVEEYNEQFF | TGCAGCGTTGAAGAATACAATGAGCAGTTCTTC
TRBJ1-4 | TRBV19 | many | . | CASSRRVSTNEKLFF | TGTGCCAGTAGTCGCAGGGTTTCAACTAATGAAAAACTGTTTTTT
TRBJ1-5 | TRBV6-1 | few | TRBD1 | CASSEDQGGRPNQPQHF | TGTGCCAGCAGTGAAGACCAGGGGGGCAGACCCAATCAGCCCCAGCATTTT
TRBJ2-1 | TRBV5-1 | medium-sized | TRBD1 | CASGDRGGYNEQFF | TGCGCCAGCGGGGACAGGGGAGGATACAATGAGCAGTTCTTC
TRBJ2-5 | TRBV7-2 | medium-sized | TRBD1 | CASSLVTGVQETQYF | TGTGCCAGCAGCTTAGTAACAGGGGTACAAGAGACCCAGTACTTC
TRBJ2-3 | TRBV11-2 | medium-sized | . | CASSLYETDTQYF | TGTGCCAGCAGCTTGTACGAGACAGATACGCAGTATTTT
TRBJ1-4 | TRBV25-1 | many | TRBD1 | CATAPSQGEGEKLFF | TGTGCCACCGCGCCCTCACAGGGGGAAGGTGAAAAACTGTTTTTT
TRBJ1-2 | TRBV19 | medium-sized | TRBD1 | CASTRTGPYYGYTF | TGTGCCAGTACCAGGACAGGGCCTTACTATGGCTACACCTTC
TRBJ1-5 | TRBV11-2 | medium-sized | TRBD1 | CASSSGTGEAQPQHF | TGTGCCAGCAGCTCCGGGACAGGGGAAGCTCAGCCCCAGCATTTT
TRBJ2-4 | TRBV3-1 | many | . | CASSQGENIQYF | TGTGCCAGCAGCCAAGGTGAAAACATTCAGTACTTC
TRBJ2-1 | TRBV6-2/TRBV6-3 | medium-sized | . | CASRLGGGRYNDQFF | TGTGCCAGCAGGCTAGGGGGAGGGCGCTACAATGATCAGTTCTTC
TRBJ1-2 | TRBV7-2 | medium-sized | . | CASSLSTNYGYTF | TGTGCCAGCAGCTTAAGCACTAACTATGGCTACACCTTC
TRBJ1-1 | TRBV7-2 | medium-sized | . | CASSLVVGGHTEAFF | TGTGCCAGCAGCTTAGTCGTTGGGGGGCACACTGAAGCTTTCTTT
TRBJ2-5 | TRBV20-1 | medium-sized | . | CSALGVQETQYF | TGCAGTGCGCTCGGGGTCCAAGAGACCCAGTACTTC
TRBJ2-7 | TRBV7-9 | medium-sized | TRBD2 | CASSSKGGLAVYEQYF | TGTGCCAGCAGTTCTAAGGGGGGACTAGCGGTCTACGAGCAGTACTTC
TRBJ2-3 | TRBV6-6 | . | TRBD1 | CASSVTGQGAYDTQYF | TGTGCCAGCAGCGTAACCGGACAGGGGGCATACGATACGCAGTATTTT
TRBJ1-1 | TRBV19 | many | . | CASSLRGLMNTEAFF | TGTGCCAGTAGTCTAAGGGGCCTCATGAACACTGAAGCTTTCTTT
TRBJ2-7 | TRBV28 | . | . | CASSTYSGAQYEQYF | TGTGCCAGCAGTACCTATTCCGGGGCCCAATACGAGCAGTACTTC
TRBJ2-3 | TRBV24-1 | medium-sized | . | CATSDLPVGQGRDTQYF | TGTGCCACCAGTGATTTGCCCGTGGGGCAGGGGAGAGATACGCAGTATTTT
TRBJ2-1 | TRBV2 | . | . | CASSPRPTVYSEYNEQFF | TGTGCCAGCAGCCCCCGCCCCACAGTATATAGCGAGTACAATGAGCAGTTCTTC
TRBJ1-5 | TRBV10-3 | . | . | CAISESGDGRNQHQNF | TGTGCCATCAGTGAGTCTGGAGACGGGAGGAATCAGCACCAGAATTTT
TRBJ2-2 | TRBV24-1 | . | . | CATSFSTQAGELFF | TGTGCCACCAGTTTTTCAACCCAGGCCGGGGAGCTGTTTTTT
TRBJ1-5 | TRBV24-1 | many | . | CATSDFDQPQHF | TGTGCCACCAGTGATTTCGATCAGCCCCAGCATTTT
TRBJ2-3 | TRBV5-6 | medium-sized | . | CASSLGRYTQYF | TGTGCCAGCAGCTTAGGGAGATATACGCAGTATTTT
TRBJ1-1 | TRBV18 | medium-sized | . | CASSPWQANTEAFF | TGTGCCAGCTCACCATGGCAAGCGAACACTGAAGCTTTCTTT
TRBJ2-5 | TRBV30 | medium-sized | TRBD2 | CAWTSGRTAETQYF | TGTGCCTGGACTAGCGGGAGGACGGCTGAGACCCAGTACTTC
TRBJ2-5 | TRBV19 | medium-sized | TRBD2 | CASSTLVAGEETQYF | TGTGCCAGTAGTACCCTCGTAGCGGGAGAAGAGACCCAGTACTTC
TRBJ2-1 | TRBV11-3 | medium-sized | TRBD2 | CASSLRVAGVSSYNEQFF | TGTGCCAGCAGTTTGCGAGTAGCGGGAGTTAGCTCCTACAATGAGCAGTTCTTC
TRBJ2-1 | TRBV7-3 | medium-sized | . | CASSLMTTGVGPYNEQFF | TGTGCCAGCAGCTTAATGACTACGGGGGTCGGGCCCTACAATGAGCAGTTCTTC
TRBJ2-7 | TRBV7-8 | few | . | CASSVSGGLAGLPSYEQYF | TGTGCCAGCAGCGTTTCAGGGGGCCTAGCGGGATTGCCCTCCTACGAGCAGTACTTC
TRBJ2-7 | TRBV7-9 | few | TRBD1 | CASSFGQGTGEQYF | TGTGCCAGCAGCTTTGGACAGGGTACGGGCGAGCAGTACTTC
TRBJ2-1 | TRBV6-1 | few | . | CASSRLEGEQFF | TGTGCCAGCAGTCGACTGGAAGGTGAGCAGTTCTTC
TRBJ2-6 | TRBV2 | medium-sized | TRBD1 | CASRAQGAGANVLTF | TGTGCCAGCAGGGCACAGGGGGCTGGGGCCAACGTCCTGACTTTC
TRBJ1-1 | TRBV5-1 | medium-sized | . | CASSRAPRGTEAFF | TGCGCCAGCAGCCGGGCCCCCCGGGGCACTGAAGCTTTCTTT
TRBJ1-2 | TRBV12-3/TRBV12-4 | . | . | CASSSLGRPRIGYTF | TGTGCCAGCAGTTCCCTCGGGAGGCCGAGGATTGGCTACACCTTC
TRBJ1-3 | TRBV20-1 | . | TRBD1 | CSAREGTGLATIYF | TGCAGTGCTAGAGAGGGGACAGGTTTGGCCACCATATATTTT